This TCR beta chain is drawn from a study of stem cell transplantation in POMP-related autoinflammatory disease. In the study overall: Neutrophil and platelet engraftment from the graft donor was 100% through one year after transplant.

Sequencing used immunoSEQ multiplex PCR; TCRdb keeps in-frame clones, though not all of them. Of tens of thousands of clones listed, approximately 91% are singletons. The CDR3 has 16 residues. Germline values: CDR1 KGHSH, CDR2 LQKENI. The ends lost 2 bases at V and 4 bases at J; junction bases unmatched: 6. Sequencing was performed on CD4+ T cells from PBMCs, taken after stem cell transplantation. This rearrangement joins TRBV18 to TRBJ1-1; 11 bases are a match to TRBD1. The source of this sequence is a human patient with POMP-related autoinflammation and immune dysregulation (PRAID). Some T cells may be graft donor cells. The CDR3 sequence: CASSPRTGGVGTEAFF. As DNA, the CDR3 is TGTGCCAGCTCACCAAGGACAGGGGGCGTCGGCACTGAAGCTTTCTTT. Looking up the rest from reference TRBV18 and TRBJ1-1 gives the full variable domain: NAGVMQNPRHLVRRRGQEARLRCSPMKGHSHVYWYRQLPEEGLKFMVYLQKENIIDESGMPKERFSAEFPKEGPSILRIQQVVRGDSAAYFCASSPRTGGVGTEAFFGQGTRLTVV.